This T cell receptor (beta chain) was identified in a study of human T cells and chemical hapten exposure. Study background: Cases of alopecia areata, totalis or universalis occurred in a predominantly female patient group. Findings and caveats of the study: Against controls, expanded TCRs gave rise to significantly more large CDR3 similarity clusters. DPC sensitization did not alter TCRs above 1 in 1000 frequency.

TCRdb re-analysed the RACE reads in MiXCR, keeping a single row per CDR3 protein. Here the sample spans around 340,000 distinct CDR3 sequences, roughly 6.9% being singletons. Time point meaning: patch test 1, 2 weeks after DPC sensitization. Stated treatment: therapeutic diphenylcyclopropenone sensitization with weekly scalp DPC. The sample holds many counts of this clonotype. The target antigen is unknown. The sequence derives from a woman aged 18-30 years with alopecia areata. Some clones in this sample may be carry-over from other donors' samples. This specimen was whole blood, taken in connection with sensitization to the hapten diphenylcyclopropenone (DPC).

This chain's CDR3 is CASSLLGGQGEQFF. Here the CDR3 DNA reads TGTGCCAGCAGCTTGCTAGGGGGGCAGGGTGAGCAGTTCTTC. The gene calls are TRBV7-2 and TRBJ2-1; either TRBD1 or TRBD2 may supply D (6 bases each). Germline-derived CDR1 and CDR2 are SGHTA and FQGNSA. CDR3 size: 14 residues. Trimming removed 3 bases at V and 9 bases at J, with 15 bases between.